This TCR beta chain was profiled in a study of immune characterization of retroperitoneal liposarcoma. MiXCR was run by TCRdb on the PCR reads, yielding one entry per CDR3 protein. The data contain fewer than 13,000 distinct CDR3 sequences, 25% to 35% of them singletons. This CDR3 is built from 12 residues. Germline V gene lookup returns CDR1 MDHEN and CDR2 SYDVKM. V trimming: 4 bases; J trimming: 14 bases; junction bases outside the gene matches: 8. The sequence came from a male donor with retroperitoneal liposarcoma. This chain joins TRBV28 and TRBJ2-1; 7 positions match TRBD2. Input material: tumor tissue. CDR3 nucleotides: TGTGCCAGCAGTTCAAGTCCAGGGAGGGAGTTCTTC. Residues: CASSSSPGREFF. The complete variable domain, with remaining parts taken from reference TRBV28 and TRBJ2-1, reads DVKVTQSSRYLVKRTGEKVFLECVQDMDHENMFWYRQDPGLGLRLIYFSYDVKMKEKGDIPEGYSVSREKKERFSLILESASTNQTSMYLCASSSSPGREFFGPGTRLTVL.